This T cell receptor beta chain was documented in a study of blood T cell repertoires in COVID-19. On the study more broadly: Researchers got acute and convalescent COVID-19 samples from the United States, Italy and Spain. T cells, B-cell-depleted T cells, or PBMCs supplied cDNA or gDNA.

Source study methods: Estimation of nucleated cell counts was performed using reference gene primer amplification. Assay: immunoSEQ multiplex PCR; the TCRdb copy retains only in-frame clones and omits some. V, J and clone size are taken as reported in that table, and D and trimming were inferred from the DNA itself. The top ten hold around 5% of the sample, which has 70,000 or so clones, about 89% seen once. Trimming removed 4 bases from V and 6 bases from J, with 22 bases in between. CDR1 and CDR2 (germline): SGHRS, YFSETQ. The CDR3 totals 16 residues. Sequencing input: peripheral blood. This clonotype was obtained from a man aged 45 to 65 with active COVID-19. This chain connects TRBV5-1 to TRBJ1-2, with D unresolved. As DNA, the CDR3 is TGCGCCAGCAGCCCGCAACTGGGCCTCTGGTTGGATGGCTACACCTTC. Residues: CASSPQLGLWLDGYTF.